This T cell receptor (beta chain) is from a study of response to subunit inactivated influenza vaccine. The ends lost 2 bases at V and 7 bases at J; junction bases unmatched: 9. The CDR3 runs to 15 residues. The germline gives CDR1 SGHAT, CDR2 FQNNGV. TCRdb re-derived calls from the RT-PCR reads in MiXCR, one entry per CDR3 protein. Here the sample spans approximately 480,000 distinct CDR3 sequences, 9.5% to 13% being singletons. The chain is built from TRBV11-2 and TRBJ2-5; 8 bases agree with TRBD2. The source is a man in his fifties who received an inactivated influenza vaccine. Specimen: PBMCs from blood, collected roughly 46 days after vaccination. The CDR3 sequence is CASSLPAGARGTQYF. The CDR3 DNA follows: TGTGCCAGCAGCTTACCAGCGGGGGCCAGGGGGACCCAGTACTTC. Full variable domain (remainder filled in from reference TRBV11-2 and TRBJ2-5): EAGVAQSPRYKIIEKRQSVAFWCNPISGHATLYWYQQILGQGPKLLIQFQNNGVVDDSQLPKDRFSAERLKGVDSTLKIQPAKLEDSAVYLCASSLPAGARGTQYFGPGTRLLVL.